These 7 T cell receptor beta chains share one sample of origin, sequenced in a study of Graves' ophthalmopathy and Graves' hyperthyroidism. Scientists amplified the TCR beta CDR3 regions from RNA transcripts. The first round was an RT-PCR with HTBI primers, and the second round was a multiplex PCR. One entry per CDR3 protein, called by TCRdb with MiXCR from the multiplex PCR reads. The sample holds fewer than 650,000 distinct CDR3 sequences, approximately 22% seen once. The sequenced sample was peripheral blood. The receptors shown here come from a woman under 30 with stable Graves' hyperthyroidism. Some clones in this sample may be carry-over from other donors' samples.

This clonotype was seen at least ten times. The CDR3 bases are TGTGCCAGCAGCGTAGGTTTTGGGACACGATACGAGCAGTACTTC. Translated: CASSVGFGTRYEQYF. The chain recombines TRBV9 with TRBJ2-7; D possibly corresponds to TRBD1 (6 bases). V lost 0 bases to trimming and J lost 4 bases, with 14 bases between them. Germline V CDR1 and CDR2: SGDLS, YYNGEE. The CDR3 is 15 amino acids.

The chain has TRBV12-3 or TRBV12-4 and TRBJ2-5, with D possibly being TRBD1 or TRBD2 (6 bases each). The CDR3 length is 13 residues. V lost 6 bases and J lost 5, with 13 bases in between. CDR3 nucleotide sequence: TGTGCCAGCAGCGGGGGCTCCGTGGAGACCCAGTACTTC. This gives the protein CASSGGSVETQYF.

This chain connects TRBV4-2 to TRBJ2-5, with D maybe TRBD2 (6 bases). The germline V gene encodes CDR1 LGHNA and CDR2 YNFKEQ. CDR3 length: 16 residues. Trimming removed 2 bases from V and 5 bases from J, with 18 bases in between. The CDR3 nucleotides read TGTGCCAGCAGCCAACCCACTAGCTCCGGTTGGGAGACCCAGTACTTC. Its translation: CASSQPTSSGWETQYF.

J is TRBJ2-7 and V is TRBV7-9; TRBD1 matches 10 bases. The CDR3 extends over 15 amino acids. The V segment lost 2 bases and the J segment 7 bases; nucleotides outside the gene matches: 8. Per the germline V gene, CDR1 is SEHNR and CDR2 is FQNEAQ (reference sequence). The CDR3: CASSLPGTGDPEQYF. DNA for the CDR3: TGTGCCAGCAGCTTACCCGGGACAGGGGACCCAGAGCAGTACTTC. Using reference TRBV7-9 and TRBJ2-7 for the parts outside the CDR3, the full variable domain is DTGVSQNPRHKITKRGQNVTFRCDPISEHNRLYWYRQTLGQGPEFLTYFQNEAQLEKSRLLSDRFSAERPKGSFSTLEIQRTEQGDSAMYLCASSLPGTGDPEQYFGPGTRLTVT.

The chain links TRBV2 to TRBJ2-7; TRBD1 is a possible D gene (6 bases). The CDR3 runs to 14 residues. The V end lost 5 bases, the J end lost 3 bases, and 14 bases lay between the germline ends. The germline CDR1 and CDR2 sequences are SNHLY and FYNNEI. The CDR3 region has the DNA TGTGCCAGCAGTCAACTTTTGGGACACTACGAGCAGTACGTC. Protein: CASSQLLGHYEQYV.

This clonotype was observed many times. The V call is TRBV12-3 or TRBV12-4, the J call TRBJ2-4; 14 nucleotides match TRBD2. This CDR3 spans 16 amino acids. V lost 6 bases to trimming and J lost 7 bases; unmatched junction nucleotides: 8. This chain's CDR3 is CASSTGTSGRGNIQYF. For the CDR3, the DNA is TGTGCCAGCAGCACCGGGACTAGCGGGAGAGGGAACATTCAGTACTTC.

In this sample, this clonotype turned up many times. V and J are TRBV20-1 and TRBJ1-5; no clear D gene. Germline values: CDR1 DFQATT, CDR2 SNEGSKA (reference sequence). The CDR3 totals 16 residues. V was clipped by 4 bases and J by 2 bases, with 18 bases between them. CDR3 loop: CSANKRRYTGNQPQHF. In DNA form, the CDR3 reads TGCAGTGCTAACAAGCGACGATACACCGGCAATCAGCCCCAGCATTTT.